This T cell receptor beta chain came from a study of OX40 agonist ivuxolimab in advanced cancers. Study in general: Those enrolled were around 87% male, with a mean age of approximately 60 years and ages from about 20 to 85. It was permissible to have had prior anti-PD-1, anti-PD-L1 or anti-CTLA-4 therapy, and approximately 41% had some. Notes on the study in general: Partial responders receiving 0.1-3.0 mg/kg showed among the lowest clonal expansion.

As concerns this clone: The antigen is undetermined.

The investigators sampled blood at baseline, at cycle 4 day 1, and at cycle 7 day 1. Profiling relied on immunoSEQ multiplex PCR, and the TCRdb table lists in-frame clones only, not all of them. The sample includes about 70,000 clones, 80% to 95% of them seen just once. The CDR3 loop spans 14 amino acids. Sequences were derived from CD4+ or CD8+ T cells sorted from blood, sampled in a trial of the OX40 agonist ivuxolimab. The J gene is TRBJ1-4, the V gene TRBV21-1. TRBV21-1 is recorded as a pseudogene. This clonotype was sampled from an adult with an advanced solid tumor such as melanoma, head and neck, liver or kidney cancer. As DNA, the CDR3 is TGTGCCAGCAGCGGATGCTCAACTAATGAAAAACTGTTTTTT. This gives the protein CASSGCSTNEKLFF.